The next 29 T cell receptor beta chains were all read from a single sample in a study of T cells in Graves' hyperthyroidism and ophthalmopathy. The source material, RNA transcripts, was used to amplify TCR beta CDR3 regions. The TCR CDR3 first-round RT-PCR relied on the HTBI primer set. TCRdb re-called the multiplex PCR reads through MiXCR, storing one row per CDR3 protein. This sample has about 600,000 distinct CDR3 sequences; 13% to 15% occur once, and the top ten carry 6.5% to 9%. The sequenced material came from blood. The receptors stem from a young woman with Graves' ophthalmopathy.

This chain links TRBV6-6 with TRBJ1-5; no definite D call. CDR1 and CDR2 (germline): MNHNY, SVGAGI (reference sequence). This CDR3 is built from 15 residues. V lost 2 bases and J 0 bases, leaving 8 bases between the germline ends. CDR3 loop: CASSYSGLSNQPQHF. The DNA for the CDR3 is TGTGCCAGCAGTTACAGTGGGCTTAGCAATCAGCCCCAGCATTTT.

This clonotype has a count of ten or more. The V and J genes are TRBV3-1 and TRBJ2-7; D may be TRBD2 (5 bases). This CDR3 region has 16 residues. Per the germline V gene, CDR1 is LGHDT and CDR2 is YNNKEL (reference sequence). The V end lost 0 bases, the J end lost 2 bases, and 14 bases lay between the germline ends. The CDR3 DNA reads TGTGCCAGCAGCCAAGAGCTAGCCGAAATAACCTACGAGCAGTACTTC. Residues: CASSQELAEITYEQYF.

This clonotype was seen more than once but under ten times. Just one base apart from a much larger clone, this may be a read error. V is TRBV6-1 and J is TRBJ1-4, with D hard to call. Between the trimmed V and J ends, which lost 4 bases and 0 bases, there was a span of 6 bases. Germline V gene lookup returns CDR1 MNHNS and CDR2 SASEGT. The CDR3 is 14 amino acids. For the CDR3, the DNA is TGTGCCAGCAGTGGGGGAGCAACTAATGAAAAACTGTTTTTT. It yields the protein CASSGGATNEKLFF.

This clonotype appeared once. The chain joins TRBV4-2 to TRBJ1-1; no definite D call. V was cut by 1 base and J by 0 bases, with 12 bases left in between. The CDR3 covers 16 residues. CDR1 and CDR2 from the germline V gene are LGHNA and YNFKEQ. The CDR3 protein is CASSQVRSKMNTEAFF. In DNA form, the CDR3 reads TGTGCCAGCAGCCAAGTGAGGTCTAAGATGAACACTGAAGCTTTCTTT.

This clonotype occurred a few times. The chain carries TRBV9 and TRBJ2-4, with D possibly matching TRBD2 (6 bases). The CDR3 extends over 14 amino acids. The V gene's germline CDR1 is SGDLS and CDR2 YYNGEE. V was pared by 0 bases and J by 6 bases, with 10 bases between. The CDR3 DNA is TGTGCCAGCAGCGTAGGGGGGGTGGGAAACATTCAGTACTTC. It is translated as CASSVGGVGNIQYF.

The V call is TRBV6-4, the J call TRBJ2-2, with D unclear. Trimming removed 5 bases at V and 0 bases at J, with 10 bases between. This CDR3 contains 15 residues. From germline, CDR1 is MRHNA and CDR2 SNTAGT. Written as DNA, the CDR3 is TGTGCCAGCAGTTACGATTCCACGAACACCGGGGAGCTGTTTTTT. The encoded protein is CASSYDSTNTGELFF.

In its sample, this clonotype was seen many times. This sequence joins TRBV6-2 or TRBV6-3 and TRBJ2-7; 8 nucleotides match TRBD1. The length of the CDR3 is 19 residues. Losses at the gene ends were 3 bases for V and 0 bases for J; bases not matched to a gene: 16. Germline V gene sequence: CDR1 MNHEY, CDR2 SVGEGT. CDR3 residues: CASSYLASRTGKISYEQYF. DNA of the CDR3: TGTGCCAGCAGTTATTTGGCGTCCAGGACAGGGAAAATCTCCTACGAGCAGTACTTC.

This clonotype appeared many times. The chain recombines TRBV27 with TRBJ1-2, with D possibly matching TRBD1 (6 bases). The CDR3 is 13 residues long. Germline assignment: CDR1 MNHEY and CDR2 SMNVEV (reference sequence). V dropped 3 bases and J dropped 6 bases, with 11 bases sitting between them. CDR3 in DNA: TGTGCCAGCAGTTTTAGGGGGAGGGATGGCTACACCTTC. This sequence encodes CASSFRGRDGYTF.

CDR3 nucleotide sequence: TGTGCCAGCAGTGGATCCGGGGGACAGGGGACTCAGCCCCAGCATTTT. Translating gives CASSGSGGQGTQPQHF. The chain employs TRBV6-1 and TRBJ1-5, with 10 bases lining up with TRBD1. CDR1 and CDR2 (germline): MNHNS, SASEGT. The CDR3 consists of 16 residues. Trimming at V came to 4 bases and at J to 6 bases, leaving 9 bases not matched to a gene.

This clonotype was counted many times. The V and J genes are TRBV12-3 or TRBV12-4 and TRBJ1-1; D unresolved. This CDR3 has 13 amino acids. V was cut by 4 bases and J by 1 base, with 7 bases left in between. The CDR3 loop reads CASSWEGNTEAFF. In DNA, the CDR3 is TGTGCCAGCAGTTGGGAGGGGAACACTGAAGCTTTCTTT.

In the case of this clonotype: This clone may be a read error of a much larger clone one base away. V is TRBV2 and J is TRBJ2-3; 7 nucleotides line up with TRBD2. Germline CDR1 reads SNHLY; CDR2 reads FYNNEI. The CDR3 spans 14 residues. The DNA of the CDR3 is TGTGTCAGCAAGGGCGGGAGTGGCACAGATACGCAGTATTTT. Its protein product is CVSKGGSGTDTQYF. The complete variable domain, with remaining parts taken from reference TRBV2 and TRBJ2-3, reads EPEVTQTPSHQVTQMGQEVILRCVPISNHLYFYWYRQILGQKVEFLVSFYNNEISEKSEIFDDQFSVERPDGSNFTLKIRSTKLEDSAMYFCVSKGGSGTDTQYFGPGTRLTVL.

The chain carries TRBV19 and TRBJ1-5, with 9 bases identical to TRBD1. The CDR3 sequence is 17 residues long. In germline, CDR1 is LNHDA, CDR2 SQIVND (reference sequence). V dropped 6 bases and J dropped 0; count of bases not matched to a gene: 9. CDR3 sequence: CASSPNRGRYSNQPQHF. For the CDR3, the DNA is TGTGCCAGTAGCCCTAACAGGGGGCGGTATAGCAATCAGCCCCAGCATTTT. Complete variable domain (other parts from reference TRBV19 and TRBJ1-5): DGGITQSPKYLFRKEGQNVTLSCEQNLNHDAMYWYRQDPGQGLRLIYYSQIVNDFQKGDIAEGYSVSREKKESFPLTVTSAQKNPTAFYLCASSPNRGRYSNQPQHFGDGTRLSIL.

At least ten counts were recorded for this clonotype. The chain joins TRBV3-1 to TRBJ1-5; 10 bases align to TRBD1. Germline trimming cut 0 bases from V and 7 bases from J; bases unmatched to any gene: 6. Germline V gene sequence: CDR1 LGHDT, CDR2 YNNKEL (reference sequence). The CDR3 is 16 residues long. CDR3 coding DNA: TGTGCCAGCAGCCAAGAGACCGGGACAGGGGTGCAGCCCCAGCATTTT. This translates into CASSQETGTGVQPQHF.

This clonotype was counted at least ten times. The genes are TRBV20-1 and TRBJ2-3; D uncertain. CDR1 is DFQATT and CDR2 is SNEGSKA in the germline V gene (reference sequence). This CDR3 has 15 residues. Trimming removed 0 bases from V and 0 bases from J, with 10 bases in between. This CDR3 is CSARDALLSTDTQYF. CDR3 nucleotides: TGCAGTGCTAGAGACGCCCTACTAAGCACAGATACGCAGTATTTT.

This clonotype has only a few counts. The rearrangement uses TRBV24-1 and TRBJ2-1; a weak D match, TRBD2 (5 bases). The CDR3 has 14 amino acids. CDR1 is KGHDR, CDR2 SFDVKD, per germline. The V end lost 4 bases, the J end lost 10 bases, and 16 bases lay between the germline ends. CDR3 DNA: TGTGCCACCAGTGAAGAGGAGGCAGGACGAGAGCAGTTCTTC. It translates to CATSEEEAGREQFF.

The table lists this clonotype with a few counts. The V and J genes are TRBV20-1 and TRBJ1-5; D possibly corresponds to TRBD1 (5 bases). Germline CDR1 reads DFQATT; CDR2 reads SNEGSKA (reference sequence). V lost 0 bases and J 3 bases, leaving 15 bases between the germline ends. This CDR3 is built from 16 residues. CDR3 region: CSARERQRGPNQPQHF. CDR3 nucleotides: TGCAGTGCTAGAGAACGGCAGAGGGGCCCCAATCAGCCCCAGCATTTT.

This clonotype was picked up a small number of times. The chain has TRBV5-6 and TRBJ2-6; D not resolved. The V gene lost 2 bases and the J gene lost 1 base, with 4 bases spanning the gap. Germline lookup yields CDR1 SGHDT and CDR2 YYEEEE. The length of the CDR3 is 14 residues. The CDR3 here is CASSFRSGANVLTF. The CDR3 coding sequence is TGTGCCAGCAGCTTCCGGTCTGGGGCCAACGTCCTGACTTTC.

This clonotype was picked up a small number of times. This chain joins TRBV25-1 and TRBJ1-2, with D possibly being TRBD1 (5 bases). Trimming cost V 5 bases and J 1 base, with 17 bases left between them. CDR3 length: 16 residues. Germline values: CDR1 MGHDK, CDR2 SYGVNS. CDR3 bases: TGTGCCAGCAGTTCCCCCTCGGGGGGAAATAACTATGGCTACACCTTC. This codes for CASSSPSGGNNYGYTF.

This clonotype was counted a few times. This sequence joins TRBV19 and TRBJ1-1, with D unclear. Germline V gene sequence: CDR1 LNHDA, CDR2 SQIVND (reference sequence). The V and J ends lost 11 bases and 1 base respectively, with 17 bases between them. The CDR3 consists of 14 residues. This chain's CDR3 is CAVRDEAGNTEAFF. The CDR3 DNA follows: TGTGCCGTACGCGACGAGGCGGGGAACACTGAAGCTTTCTTT.

This clonotype was detected ten times or more. The gene calls are TRBV7-9 and TRBJ1-5, with 10 bases aligning to TRBD1. Trimming took 2 bases from V and 6 from J; bases not matched to a gene: 4. From germline, CDR1 is SEHNR and CDR2 FQNEAQ (reference sequence). The CDR3 covers 15 residues. CDR3 coding DNA: TGTGCCAGCAGCTTATGGACAGGGGGAGGTCAGCCCCAGCATTTT. Translating gives CASSLWTGGGQPQHF.

A word on this clonotype: A much larger clone differs by one base, so this may be a read error. The CDR3 is CSAGNGREDSYEQYF. CDR3 bases: TGCAGTGCGGGAAATGGGCGGGAGGACTCCTACGAGCAGTACTTC. This rearrangement joins TRBV20-1 to TRBJ2-7, with 8 bases fitting TRBD2. The CDR3 is 15 amino acids. Losses at the gene ends were 6 bases for V and 0 bases for J; bases not matched to a gene: 10. From germline, CDR1 is DFQATT and CDR2 SNEGSKA (reference sequence).

This clonotype was picked up many times. The rearrangement joins TRBV6-2 or TRBV6-3 to TRBJ1-2; D is ambiguous. Germline V gene lookup returns CDR1 MNHEY and CDR2 SVGEGT. Trimming removed 4 bases at V and 8 bases at J, with 8 bases between. There are 11 residues in the CDR3. CDR3 nucleotide sequence: TGTGCCAGCAGTTTCTTCCTGGGCTACACCTTC. As protein: CASSFFLGYTF.

This clonotype showed up many times. This sequence joins TRBV6-2 or TRBV6-3 and TRBJ1-6; no definite D call. There are 15 residues in the CDR3. Germline CDR1 MNHEY, CDR2 SVGEGT. V was cut by 6 bases and J by 9 bases, with 18 bases left in between. CDR3 in amino acids: CASRALPVRRSPLHF. CDR3 in DNA: TGTGCCAGCAGGGCATTACCAGTTCGGCGTTCACCCCTCCACTTT.

This clonotype came up many times. This rearrangement joins TRBV18 to TRBJ2-1; 10 positions agree with TRBD2. The CDR3 runs 15 residues. Germline values: CDR1 KGHSH, CDR2 LQKENI. V shed 8 bases, J shed 5 bases, and the junction held 9 bases outside the gene matches. The DNA for the CDR3 is TGTGCCAGCACTCCTGGGACTAGCGTTCACAATGAGCAGTTCTTC. Translated, it gives CASTPGTSVHNEQFF.

This clonotype occurred many times. This sequence joins TRBV7-9 and TRBJ2-7; 9 positions match TRBD1. Trimming cost V 5 bases and J 5 bases; bases outside gene matches: 13. The CDR3 has 16 amino acids. Germline V gene lookup returns CDR1 SEHNR and CDR2 FQNEAQ (reference sequence). The CDR3 protein is CASSPMLQGAKNEQYF. CDR3 bases: TGTGCCAGCAGCCCAATGCTACAGGGGGCAAAGAACGAGCAGTACTTC.

This clonotype was counted ten times or more. The chain combines TRBV7-2 with TRBJ2-1; 10 bases are shared with TRBD2. Germline CDR1 and CDR2: SGHTA and FQGNSA. The CDR3 has 16 amino acids. V was clipped by 7 bases and J by 10 bases; unmatched bases: 16. The CDR3 nucleotides read TGTGCCAGCACTCACGGGGGGGCTAGCGGGAGAAACGAGCAGTTCTTC. Protein product: CASTHGGASGRNEQFF.

This clonotype was picked up many times. The chain links TRBV27 to TRBJ1-6; 7 nucleotides line up with TRBD1. Germline CDR1 is MNHEY and CDR2 is SMNVEV (reference sequence). V lost 6 bases, J lost 9 bases, and 23 bases stayed unmatched. This CDR3 comprises 19 residues. CDR3 in DNA: TGTGCCAGCAGCCCGACAGGGCCGTCGAGCGGTCGTTTTGGTTCACCCCTCCACTTT. It encodes CASSPTGPSSGRFGSPLHF.

This clonotype was detected only a few times. The chain joins TRBV4-2 to TRBJ2-1; 10 nucleotides agree with TRBD2. Losses at the gene ends were 3 bases for V and 5 bases for J; bases not matched to a gene: 10. Germline V CDR1 and CDR2: LGHNA, YNFKEQ. The CDR3 covers 17 residues. CDR3 sequence (DNA): TGTGCCAGCAGCCAGTTGTCTCTAGCGGGAGCGGACAATGAGCAGTTCTTC. Translation gives CASSQLSLAGADNEQFF.

Turning to this clonotype: Since a much larger clone is just one base distant, this may be a read error. The V and J genes are TRBV28 and TRBJ2-7; no firm D call. The CDR3 covers 11 residues. CDR1 and CDR2 from the germline V gene are MDHEN and SYDVKM. CDR3 residues: CASSYNYEQCF. CDR3 coding DNA: TGTGCCAGCAGTTATAACTACGAGCAGTGCTTC.